This T cell receptor (beta chain) was found in a study of cytomegalovirus exposure and HLA in healthy donors. Background on the study: When fewer than 400 donors were genotyped, more than 70% of them were found to fall in the Caucasian-associated ancestry cluster.

Nominal health characterized the donors when sampled, though unrecorded immune exposures were likely. Turning to this clone: Its antigen is still unknown.

The study's findings and limits: In a later analysis, a missense DCLRE1C variant was linked to TCR beta V- and J-gene trimming.

The PCR employed 60 Vbeta primers together with 13 Jbeta primers. Generated by immunoSEQ multiplex PCR, the TCRdb table keeps only in-frame clones and is missing some. The table includes around 160,000 clones, roughly 77% detected once. The J segment lost 5 bases and the V segment lost 6 bases, leaving 14 bases of the junction unmatched. The germline V gene has CDR1 SGHKS and CDR2 YYEKEE (reference sequence). The CDR3 extends over 16 amino acids. The chain employs TRBV5-5 and TRBJ1-1; 9 bases agree with TRBD1. The origin of this receptor is a middle-aged woman in good health and CMV-seropositive. What was sequenced was PBMCs. The CDR3, as DNA: TGTGCCAGCACCGCGGTGGGGGGACAGGGATATACTGAAGCTTTCTTT. Translation: CASTAVGGQGYTEAFF.